This is a list of T cell receptor beta chains from one sample in a study of shared clonotypes between healthy human individuals. Sequenced by immunoSEQ multiplex PCR; TCRdb stores in-frame clones only, minus some. The sample records 660,000 or so clones, roughly 96% being singletons. The specimen was naive CD8+ T cells sorted from blood. The receptors come from a woman aged 25 to 39 in good health. Each CDR3 is given with its conserved first and last residue. D genes are given only for firm matches. The size entry is marked missing in some rows and otherwise reads once, few, many or a size class.

D	J	V	size	CDR3	DNA
.	TRBJ2-2	TRBV19	.	CASSEAVTGELFF	TGTGCCAGTTCAGAGGCGGTAACCGGGGAGCTGTTTTTT
TRBD1	TRBJ2-2	TRBV7-2	.	CASRTGWTGELFF	TGTGCCAGCAGGACAGGGTGGACCGGGGAGCTGTTTTTT
TRBD1	TRBJ1-2	TRBV5-6	once	CASTWAGGASGYTF	TGTGCCAGCACCTGGGCAGGGGGCGCTTCTGGCTACACCTTC
TRBD2	TRBJ2-3	TRBV4-1	.	CASTEGVTSGTDTQYF	TGCGCCAGCACCGAGGGGGTGACTAGCGGCACAGATACGCAGTATTTT
.	TRBJ1-2	TRBV2	.	CASKRPPQEGYTF	TGTGCCAGCAAACGGCCCCCTCAGGAAGGCTACACCTTC
.	TRBJ2-5	TRBV5-1	.	CASSSWTTWRQQETQYF	TGCGCCAGCAGCTCCTGGACAACCTGGCGTCAGCAAGAGACCCAGTACTTC
.	TRBJ2-4	TRBV5-1	.	CASSRYQTGTLAKNIQYF	TGCGCCAGCAGCCGCTATCAGACAGGTACTCTAGCCAAAAACATTCAGTACTTC
TRBD1	TRBJ1-5	TRBV4-1	.	CASSQRDRGQPQHF	TGCGCCAGCAGCCAACGTGACAGGGGTCAGCCCCAGCATTTT
.	TRBJ2-7	TRBV5-4	.	CASSLLPGGNYEQYF	TGTGCCAGCAGCTTACTGCCGGGCGGGAACTACGAGCAGTACTTC
.	TRBJ2-1	TRBV5-6	.	CASSARQIPYNEQFF	TGTGCCAGCAGCGCGCGACAGATTCCCTACAATGAGCAGTTCTTC
.	TRBJ1-2	TRBV7-8	.	CASSLLGDPESYTF	TGTGCCAGCAGCTTACTTGGGGACCCCGAGAGCTACACCTTC
.	TRBJ2-3	TRBV19	.	CASARGPVHDTDTQYF	TGTGCCAGCGCGAGAGGGCCTGTCCACGATACAGATACGCAGTATTTT
TRBD2	TRBJ2-1	TRBV7-4	.	CASSPERLAANNEQFF	TGTGCCAGCAGCCCAGAACGTCTAGCGGCAAACAATGAGCAGTTCTTC
.	TRBJ2-3	TRBV5-6	.	CASSYSWSDTQYF	TGTGCCAGCAGTTATTCGTGGTCCGATACGCAGTATTTT
.	TRBJ1-2	TRBV4-1	once	CASSRDGLGGYTF	TGCGCCAGCAGTCGGGACGGCTTGGGAGGCTACACCTTC
.	TRBJ2-3	TRBV23-1	.	CASSQSYGTDTQYF	TGCGCCAGCAGTCAATCATACGGCACAGATACGCAGTATTTT
.	TRBJ1-1	TRBV5-8	many	CASSPTSRTGYTEAFF	TGTGCCAGCAGCCCAACCAGCAGGACGGGTTACACTGAAGCTTTCTTT
.	TRBJ2-1	TRBV27	.	CASRPGPGPVNEQFF	TGTGCCAGCAGGCCAGGCCCGGGACCCGTCAATGAGCAGTTCTTC
TRBD1	TRBJ2-7	TRBV2	.	CASSESGTEFSYEQYF	TGTGCCAGCAGTGAATCGGGGACAGAGTTCTCCTACGAGCAGTACTTC
TRBD2	TRBJ2-7	TRBV27	.	CASSLLAGGSYEQYF	TGTGCCAGCAGTTTACTAGCGGGAGGGTCCTACGAGCAGTACTTC
.	TRBJ2-1	TRBV13	.	CASSLGASRSYNEQFF	TGTGCCAGCAGCTTAGGGGCCAGCCGCTCCTACAATGAGCAGTTCTTC
.	TRBJ2-7	TRBV6-5	.	CASSGSANEQYF	TGTGCCAGCAGCGGATCAGCCAACGAGCAGTACTTC
TRBD1	TRBJ2-7	TRBV19	.	CASSIGQGYEQYF	TGTGCCAGTAGTATAGGACAGGGATACGAGCAGTACTTC
.	TRBJ2-5	TRBV5-1	.	CASSLAAATQETQYF	TGCGCCAGCAGCCTGGCCGCGGCGACCCAAGAGACCCAGTACTTC
.	TRBJ1-1	TRBV27	.	CASSLYGDTEAFF	TGTGCCAGCAGTCTATATGGGGACACTGAAGCTTTCTTT
.	TRBJ2-1	TRBV15	.	CATSGKGGSYNEQFF	TGTGCCACCAGCGGAAAAGGAGGGTCCTACAATGAGCAGTTCTTC
TRBD2	TRBJ2-7	TRBV9	once	CASSVDGTSGTYEQYF	TGTGCCAGCAGCGTAGATGGGACTAGCGGAACCTACGAGCAGTACTTC
.	TRBJ2-3	TRBV9	.	CASSVVSTDTQYF	TGTGCCAGCAGCGTAGTAAGCACAGATACGCAGTATTTT
TRBD1	TRBJ1-4	TRBV6-1	.	CASQGADNEKLFF	TGTGCCAGCCAGGGGGCCGATAATGAAAAACTGTTTTTT
.	TRBJ2-5	TRBV27	.	CASTPRTHF	TGTGCCAGCACCCCTCGCACGCACTTC
.	TRBJ2-6	TRBV6-1	.	CASSEGRGGPGANVLTF	TGTGCCAGCAGTGAAGGTCGTGGGGGGCCTGGGGCCAACGTCCTGACTTTC
.	TRBJ2-2	TRBV7-9	.	CASSLGPGNTGELFF	TGTGCCAGCAGCTTAGGCCCAGGGAACACCGGGGAGCTGTTTTTT
.	TRBJ2-5	TRBV29-1	.	CSVGGTLPETQYF	TGCAGCGTCGGCGGGACTCTCCCGGAGACCCAGTACTTC
.	TRBJ1-5	TRBV5-1	.	CASSLVRQGVLNQPQHF	TGCGCCAGCAGCTTGGTAAGACAAGGGGTCCTCAATCAGCCCCAGCATTTT
.	TRBJ1-2	TRBV19	.	CASSPAPNYGYTF	TGTGCCAGTAGTCCCGCTCCAAACTATGGCTACACCTTC
.	TRBJ2-7	TRBV11-2	.	CASSPKRDEQYF	TGTGCCAGCAGCCCGAAGCGGGACGAGCAGTACTTC
.	TRBJ1-2	TRBV4-1	.	CASSALRPNYGYTF	TGCGCCAGCAGCGCCCTCCGCCCTAACTATGGCTACACCTTC
.	TRBJ2-1	TRBV6-5	once	CASSQDNNEQFF	TGTGCCAGCAGCCAAGACAACAATGAGCAGTTCTTC
.	TRBJ2-1	TRBV19	.	CASSIGIKTMSYNEQFF	TGTGCCAGTAGTATCGGGATTAAGACTATGTCCTACAATGAGCAGTTCTTC
.	TRBJ2-2	TRBV10-3	.	CAISDGTNTGELFF	TGTGCCATCAGTGACGGGACGAACACCGGGGAGCTGTTTTTT
.	TRBJ2-4	TRBV4-2	.	CASSTPTTGKLAKNIQYF	TGTGCCAGCAGCACTCCTACCACAGGGAAACTAGCCAAAAACATTCAGTACTTC
.	TRBJ1-2	TRBV29-1	.	CSVVPLINYGYTF	TGCAGCGTTGTCCCCCTCATTAACTATGGCTACACCTTC
.	TRBJ2-1	TRBV27	.	CASSDYNEQFF	TGTGCCAGTTCGGACTACAATGAGCAGTTCTTC
.	TRBJ1-3	TRBV6-1	.	CASSDILPGSRGTSGNTIYF	TGTGCCAGCAGTGATATCCTCCCAGGGTCAAGGGGGACCTCTGGAAACACCATATATTTT
.	TRBJ2-7	TRBV11-2	.	CASSLDGGTPLGEQYF	TGTGCCAGCAGCTTAGATGGGGGAACCCCCCTGGGGGAGCAGTACTTC
.	TRBJ2-5	TRBV7-9	.	CASSSDRDQETQYF	TGTGCCAGCAGCTCGGACAGAGACCAAGAGACCCAGTACTTC
TRBD1	TRBJ1-2	TRBV5-1	.	CASSSTGGREGYTF	TGCGCCAGCAGCTCGACAGGGGGAAGGGAAGGCTACACCTTC